This TCR beta chain originates from a study of T cell responses to AZD1222 COVID-19 vaccine. The wider study: Some second doses came at about 4 weeks and others at about 12 weeks; these were pooled.

Overall study findings and caveats: Donors, mostly white British, included more females; clonal diversity was possibly underestimated. Dominant at 160-218 and 743-854, vaccine-associated CD4 TCRs also spanned spike. Seropositivity was recorded at baseline in only 6 or 7 AZD1222 recipients.

Measured with immunoSEQ multiplex PCR; TCRdb has only the in-frame clones, and not every one. The table records about 55,000 clones, about 88% of them present only once. Only one count was recorded for this clone. Its cognate antigen is unknown. The clonotype comes from an adult in good health. The source was peripheral blood, collected on day 0 of AZD1222 vaccination.

This CDR3 is CASSSRDRRPDEQFF. The CDR3 nucleotides read TGTGCCAGCAGCTCCCGGGACAGAAGGCCAGATGAGCAGTTCTTC. J is TRBJ2-1 and V is TRBV3-1 (or the pseudogene TRBV3-2), with TRBD1 matching 7 bases. Looked up from germline, CDR1 is LGHDT and CDR2 is YNNKEL (reference sequence). Germline trimming cut 5 bases from V and 8 bases from J; bases unmatched to any gene: 12. CDR3 length: 15 residues.